These 8 T cell receptor beta chains were sequenced from one sample in a study of post-analysis software for immune sequencing data. No antigens are known for them. cDNA libraries of TCR beta carried unique molecular identifiers. TCRdb itself ran the PCR reads through MiXCR, one entry per CDR3 protein. The repertoire holds a few hundred thousand distinct CDR3 sequences, with roughly 30% as singletons. Study-wide results and limits: About 5 TRBV segments occurring more often in patients than controls included TRBV5-6, TRBV5-1 and TRBV20-1.

The source material was blood. Receptors originate from a girl aged 5 to 17 with multiple sclerosis.

This rearrangement joins TRBV20-1 to TRBJ2-2; D not certain. This CDR3 is built from 14 residues. V was clipped by 2 bases and J by 1 base, with 8 bases between them. Germline loops: CDR1 DFQATT, CDR2 SNEGSKA (reference sequence). This chain's CDR3 is CSARRRMNTGELFF. DNA of the CDR3: TGCAGTGCTAGAAGAAGGATGAACACCGGGGAGCTGTTTTTT.

This clonotype was picked up many times. This chain connects TRBV29-1 to TRBJ2-5; 8 bases align to TRBD1. Germline-derived CDR1 and CDR2 are SQVTM and ANQGSEA. This CDR3 spans 12 amino acids. With V trimmed by 6 bases and J by 4 bases, 4 bases remained unmatched. In DNA, the CDR3 is TGCAGCGTAATAACAGGGGGAGAGACCCAGTACTTC. Residues: CSVITGGETQYF.

This clonotype was seen many times. The chain is built from TRBV4-2 and TRBJ2-7; D may be TRBD1 (5 bases). The length of the CDR3 is 15 residues. CDR1 and CDR2 (germline): LGHNA, YNFKEQ. The V gene lost 1 base and the J gene lost 0 bases, with 10 bases spanning the gap. CDR3: CASSQARDSSYEQYF. CDR3 DNA: TGTGCCAGCAGCCAAGCCAGGGATAGCTCCTACGAGCAGTACTTC.

This clonotype was seen more than once but under ten times. The chain is built from TRBV20-1 and TRBJ2-7, with D unresolved. V was trimmed by 3 bases and J by 5 bases, leaving 14 bases between them. The CDR3 sequence is 13 residues long. Germline assignment: CDR1 DFQATT and CDR2 SNEGSKA (reference sequence). The CDR3 loop reads CSASDTRADEQYF. DNA of the CDR3: TGCAGTGCTAGCGACACACGTGCGGACGAGCAGTACTTC.

This clonotype was picked up a small number of times. This chain connects TRBV20-1 to TRBJ1-5; 9 bases match TRBD1. The CDR3 covers 14 residues. Looked up from germline, CDR1 is DFQATT and CDR2 is SNEGSKA (reference sequence). Germline trimming cut 6 bases from V and 1 base from J; bases unmatched to any gene: 4. In nucleotides, the CDR3 is TGCAGTGCAGCTGGGACAGGGAGCAATCAGCCCCAGCATTTT. It yields the protein CSAAGTGSNQPQHF.

This clonotype turned up a few times. The chain links TRBV7-2 to TRBJ2-3; the D gene is possibly TRBD2 (6 bases). The CDR3 runs 16 residues. The V end was cut by 6 bases, the J end by 2 bases, with 18 bases between. The germline V gene has CDR1 SGHTA and CDR2 FQGNSA. CDR3 sequence (DNA): TGTGCCAGCAGTTTCACTTTGGGACTTTTCACAGATACGCAGTATTTT. Translation gives CASSFTLGLFTDTQYF.

A few counts support this clonotype. This chain uses TRBV12-3 or TRBV12-4 with TRBJ1-4; D perhaps matches TRBD1 (5 bases). Trimming shortened V by 0 bases and J by 8 bases, and 13 bases separated the two germline ends. The CDR3 loop spans 15 amino acids. The CDR3 DNA reads as TGTGCCAGCAGTTTAGCGCTGGGGGGTGAAGAAAAACTGTTTTTT. It codes for CASSLALGGEEKLFF.

Worth noting for this clonotype: One end of the junction does not line up with germline, which may come from a read error. V is TRBV12-3 or TRBV12-4 and J is TRBJ2-1; D is ambiguous. This CDR3 comprises 15 residues. This CDR3 is CASSLDGISHNEQFF. CDR3 sequence (DNA): TGTGCCAGCAGCCTGGACGGAATCTCCCACAATGAGCAGTTCTTC.